Listed below are T cell receptor beta chains from one sample, sequenced in a study of cytomegalovirus exposure and HLA in healthy donors. Clones were read by immunoSEQ multiplex PCR, and TCRdb kept only the in-frame ones, dropping some. This table holds roughly 120,000 clones, about 78% found once. Sample: PBMCs. The source is a woman between 40 and 55 years old in good health and CMV-seropositive. CDR3s include the opening cysteine and the closing phenylalanine or tryptophan. The D gene is left open where the match is weak. A clone size is listed for some rows: how often the clone was seen (once, few, many), or a class if it is expanded.

CDR3aa: CASSEYIPETQYF
CDR3nt: TGTGCCAGCAGTGAATATATCCCAGAGACCCAGTACTTC
v_gene: TRBV25-1
d_gene: -
j_gene: TRBJ2-5
abundance: -

CDR3aa: CASSLGRDSYNEQFF
CDR3nt: TGTGCCAGCAGCTTAGGAAGAGACTCCTACAATGAGCAGTTCTTC
v_gene: TRBV7-2
d_gene: -
j_gene: TRBJ2-1
abundance: -

CDR3aa: CASSLDHDSVSTDTQYF
CDR3nt: TGTGCCAGCAGCTTAGACCATGACAGCGTTAGCACAGATACGCAGTATTTT
v_gene: TRBV11-2
d_gene: -
j_gene: TRBJ2-3
abundance: -

CDR3aa: CASSLNSYNEAFF
CDR3nt: TGCGCCAGCAGCTTAAACAGCTATAATGAAGCTTTCTTT
v_gene: TRBV7-2
d_gene: -
j_gene: TRBJ1-1
abundance: -

CDR3aa: CASSQDFADISYEQYF
CDR3nt: TGCGCCAGCAGCCAAGATTTTGCGGACATATCCTACGAGCAGTACTTC
v_gene: TRBV4-1
d_gene: -
j_gene: TRBJ2-7
abundance: once

CDR3aa: CASSQDLGALTTRGYTF
CDR3nt: TGTGCCAGCAGCCAAGATCTGGGGGCACTTACGACGCGTGGCTACACCTTC
v_gene: TRBV14
d_gene: -
j_gene: TRBJ1-2
abundance: -

CDR3aa: CASSFDREETQYF
CDR3nt: TGTGCCAGCAGCTTTGACAGGGAAGAGACCCAGTACTTC
v_gene: TRBV7-3
d_gene: TRBD1
j_gene: TRBJ2-5
abundance: -

CDR3aa: CASSPLAGGPNGELFF
CDR3nt: TGTGCCAGCAGCCCCCTAGCGGGGGGGCCTAACGGGGAGCTGTTTTTT
v_gene: TRBV5-4
d_gene: TRBD2
j_gene: TRBJ2-2
abundance: -

CDR3aa: CASGLDRGSPLHF
CDR3nt: TGTGCTAGTGGTTTAGACAGGGGTTCACCCCTCCACTTT
v_gene: TRBV12-5
d_gene: TRBD1
j_gene: TRBJ1-6
abundance: few

CDR3aa: CASRGRPTDTQYF
CDR3nt: TGTGCCAGCCGGGGGAGACCCACAGATACGCAGTATTTT
v_gene: TRBV2
d_gene: -
j_gene: TRBJ2-3
abundance: few

CDR3aa: CASSSGTRVETQYF
CDR3nt: TGCGCCAGCAGCTCCGGGACTAGGGTGGAGACCCAGTACTTC
v_gene: TRBV5-1
d_gene: TRBD2
j_gene: TRBJ2-5
abundance: -

CDR3aa: CASSQGETQYF
CDR3nt: TGTGCCAGCAGTCAGGGGGAGACCCAGTACTTC
v_gene: TRBV7-8
d_gene: -
j_gene: TRBJ2-5
abundance: once

CDR3aa: CASSGAGTFGANVLTF
CDR3nt: TGTGCCAGCAGCGGAGCAGGGACTTTTGGGGCCAACGTCCTGACTTTC
v_gene: TRBV9
d_gene: -
j_gene: TRBJ2-6
abundance: -

CDR3aa: CASSLAAANTEAFF
CDR3nt: TGCGCCAGCAGCTTGGCGGCGGCTAACACTGAAGCTTTCTTT
v_gene: TRBV5-1
d_gene: -
j_gene: TRBJ1-1
abundance: -

CDR3aa: CASSWRVGTDTQYF
CDR3nt: TGTGCCAGCAGTTGGAGGGTGGGCACAGATACGCAGTATTTT
v_gene: TRBV28
d_gene: -
j_gene: TRBJ2-3
abundance: -

CDR3aa: CASITGIGRYNEQFF
CDR3nt: TGTGCCAGCATCACGGGGATAGGGCGATACAATGAGCAGTTCTTC
v_gene: TRBV7-9
d_gene: -
j_gene: TRBJ2-1
abundance: -

CDR3aa: CASSRGGTGYYEQYF
CDR3nt: TGTGCCAGCAGCCGGGGAGGGACAGGCTACTACGAGCAGTACTTC
v_gene: TRBV6-1
d_gene: -
j_gene: TRBJ2-7
abundance: -

CDR3aa: CASSSPGLVASGDTQYF
CDR3nt: TGTGCCAGCAGCTCACCGGGACTAGTGGCCTCCGGAGATACGCAGTATTTT
v_gene: TRBV5-4
d_gene: TRBD2
j_gene: TRBJ2-3
abundance: few

CDR3aa: CASSVETGLGNTIYF
CDR3nt: TGTGCCAGCAGCGTAGAAACAGGTCTGGGAAACACCATATATTTT
v_gene: TRBV9
d_gene: -
j_gene: TRBJ1-3
abundance: once

CDR3aa: CASSTRQGRVDEQFF
CDR3nt: TGTGCCAGCAGCACACGACAGGGCCGTGTCGATGAGCAGTTCTTC
v_gene: TRBV7-2
d_gene: TRBD1
j_gene: TRBJ2-1
abundance: -

CDR3aa: CASSSGGGDEKLFF
CDR3nt: TGTGCCAGCAGCTCCGGAGGAGGGGATGAAAAACTGTTTTTT
v_gene: TRBV11-1
d_gene: -
j_gene: TRBJ1-4
abundance: -

CDR3aa: CSVLTGEREQFF
CDR3nt: TGCAGCGTTTTAACAGGGGAGCGGGAGCAGTTCTTC
v_gene: TRBV29-1
d_gene: TRBD1
j_gene: TRBJ2-1
abundance: -

CDR3aa: CASSLVGGTYEQYF
CDR3nt: TGTGCCAGCAGCTTGGTTGGCGGAACCTACGAGCAGTACTTC
v_gene: TRBV5-8
d_gene: -
j_gene: TRBJ2-7
abundance: -

CDR3aa: CASSLYRVNTEAFF
CDR3nt: TGTGCCAGCAGCTTATACAGGGTGAACACTGAAGCTTTCTTT
v_gene: TRBV7-2
d_gene: -
j_gene: TRBJ1-1
abundance: -

CDR3aa: CASSLQGQREKLFF
CDR3nt: TGCGCCAGCAGCTTACAGGGTCAGAGGGAAAAACTGTTTTTT
v_gene: TRBV5-1
d_gene: -
j_gene: TRBJ1-4
abundance: -

CDR3aa: CASSGGTGNEKLFF
CDR3nt: TGCGCCAGCAGCGGCGGGACAGGGAATGAAAAACTGTTTTTT
v_gene: TRBV5-1
d_gene: TRBD1
j_gene: TRBJ1-4
abundance: -

CDR3aa: CASSDSNNEQFF
CDR3nt: TGTGCCAGCAGCGACAGCAACAATGAGCAGTTCTTC
v_gene: TRBV13
d_gene: -
j_gene: TRBJ2-1
abundance: -

CDR3aa: CASSSLGGNTEAFF
CDR3nt: TGTGCCAGCAGTTCACTAGGGGGGAACACTGAAGCTTTCTTT
v_gene: TRBV27
d_gene: -
j_gene: TRBJ1-1
abundance: -

CDR3aa: CASSLVGQDYGYTF
CDR3nt: TGTGCCAGCAGCTTGGTAGGACAGGACTATGGCTACACCTTC
v_gene: TRBV5-4
d_gene: TRBD1
j_gene: TRBJ1-2
abundance: -

CDR3aa: CASSELAAFNEKLFF
CDR3nt: TGTGCCAGCAGTGAACTGGCGGCCTTTAATGAAAAACTGTTTTTT
v_gene: TRBV6-1
d_gene: -
j_gene: TRBJ1-4
abundance: few

CDR3aa: CASSHLADRETEAFF
CDR3nt: TGCGCCAGCAGCCACCTCGCTGACAGGGAAACTGAAGCTTTCTTT
v_gene: TRBV4-1
d_gene: TRBD1
j_gene: TRBJ1-1
abundance: -

CDR3aa: CASSTPDFNYGYTF
CDR3nt: TGTGCCAGCAGCACCCCAGACTTTAACTATGGCTACACCTTC
v_gene: TRBV5-6
d_gene: -
j_gene: TRBJ1-2
abundance: few

CDR3aa: CASTPRPGSTEAFF
CDR3nt: TGTGCCAGCACCCCCCGTCCGGGGAGCACTGAAGCTTTCTTT
v_gene: TRBV6-6
d_gene: -
j_gene: TRBJ1-1
abundance: few

CDR3aa: CASSPYGTGENSPLHF
CDR3nt: TGTGCCAGCAGCCCTTACGGGACAGGGGAAAATTCACCCCTCCACTTT
v_gene: TRBV5-4
d_gene: TRBD1
j_gene: TRBJ1-6
abundance: once